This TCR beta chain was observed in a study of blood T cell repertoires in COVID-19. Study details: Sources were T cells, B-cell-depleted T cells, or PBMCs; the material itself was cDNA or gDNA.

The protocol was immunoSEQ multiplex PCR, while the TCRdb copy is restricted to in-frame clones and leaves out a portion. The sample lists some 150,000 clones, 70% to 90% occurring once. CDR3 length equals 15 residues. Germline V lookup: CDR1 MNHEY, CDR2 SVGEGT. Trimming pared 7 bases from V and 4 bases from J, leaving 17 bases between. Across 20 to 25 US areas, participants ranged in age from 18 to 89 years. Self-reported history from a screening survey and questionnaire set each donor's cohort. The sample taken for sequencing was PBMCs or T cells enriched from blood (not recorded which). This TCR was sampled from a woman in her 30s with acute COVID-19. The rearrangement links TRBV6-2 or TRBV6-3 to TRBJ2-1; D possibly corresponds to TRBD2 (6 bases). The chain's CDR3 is CASTPGFREYNEQFF. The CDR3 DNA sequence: TGTGCCAGCACCCCGGGTTTCCGGGAGTACAATGAGCAGTTCTTC.